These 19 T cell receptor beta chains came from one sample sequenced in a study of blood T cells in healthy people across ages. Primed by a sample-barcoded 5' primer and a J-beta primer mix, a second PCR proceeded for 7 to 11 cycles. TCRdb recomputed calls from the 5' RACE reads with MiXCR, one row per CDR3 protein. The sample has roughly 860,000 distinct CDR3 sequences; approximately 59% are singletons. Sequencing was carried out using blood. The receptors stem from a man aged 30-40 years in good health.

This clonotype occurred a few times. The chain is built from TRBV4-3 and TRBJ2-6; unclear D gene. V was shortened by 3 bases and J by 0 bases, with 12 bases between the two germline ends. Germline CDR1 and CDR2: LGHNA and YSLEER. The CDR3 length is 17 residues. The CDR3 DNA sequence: TGCGCCAGCAGCCAGTCCCGGGCCGCCTCTGGGGCCAACGTCCTGACTTTC. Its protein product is CASSQSRAASGANVLTF.

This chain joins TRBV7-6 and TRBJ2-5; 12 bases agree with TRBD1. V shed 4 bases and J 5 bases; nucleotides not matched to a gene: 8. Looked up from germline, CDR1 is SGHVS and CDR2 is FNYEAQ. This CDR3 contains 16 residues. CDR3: CASSSPGQGAGETQYF. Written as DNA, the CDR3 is TGTGCCAGCAGCTCACCGGGACAGGGGGCAGGGGAGACCCAGTACTTC.

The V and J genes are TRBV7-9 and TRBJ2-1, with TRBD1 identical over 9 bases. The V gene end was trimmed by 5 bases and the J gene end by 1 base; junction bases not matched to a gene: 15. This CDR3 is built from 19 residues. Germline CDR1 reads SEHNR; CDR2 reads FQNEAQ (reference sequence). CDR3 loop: CASSPAGTGLLRSYNEQFF. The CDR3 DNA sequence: TGTGCCAGCAGCCCCGCCGGGACAGGGCTTTTGAGATCCTACAATGAGCAGTTCTTC.

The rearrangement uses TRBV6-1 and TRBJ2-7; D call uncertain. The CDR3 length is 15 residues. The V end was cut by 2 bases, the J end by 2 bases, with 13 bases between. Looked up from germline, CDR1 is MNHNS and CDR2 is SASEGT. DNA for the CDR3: TGTGCCAGCAGTGAACCTGGCCGTAGAACCTACGAGCAGTACTTC. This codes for CASSEPGRRTYEQYF.

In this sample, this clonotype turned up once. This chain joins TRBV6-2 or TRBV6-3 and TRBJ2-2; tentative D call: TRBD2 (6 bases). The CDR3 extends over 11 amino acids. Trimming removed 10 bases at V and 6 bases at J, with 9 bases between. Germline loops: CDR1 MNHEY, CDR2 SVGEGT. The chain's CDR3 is CAIRRAGELFF. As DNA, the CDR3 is TGTGCCATCAGGAGGGCCGGGGAGCTGTTTTTT.

The CDR3 protein is CATSRVGGREQYF. The CDR3 DNA sequence: TGTGCCACCAGCAGAGTTGGCGGACGCGAGCAGTACTTC. The chain has TRBV15 and TRBJ2-4; D is unclear. The closer fit of TRBJ2-7 to the DNA end suggests the J call may be wrong. The CDR3 is made up of 13 amino acids. Per germline, CDR1 LNHNV and CDR2 YYDKDF (reference sequence).

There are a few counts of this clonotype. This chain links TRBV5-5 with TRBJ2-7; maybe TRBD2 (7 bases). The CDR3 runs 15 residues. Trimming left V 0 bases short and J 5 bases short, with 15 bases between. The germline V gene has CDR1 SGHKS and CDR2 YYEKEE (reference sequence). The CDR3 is CASSLGPRGGNEQYF. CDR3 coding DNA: TGTGCCAGCAGCTTGGGACCCAGGGGAGGGAACGAGCAGTACTTC.

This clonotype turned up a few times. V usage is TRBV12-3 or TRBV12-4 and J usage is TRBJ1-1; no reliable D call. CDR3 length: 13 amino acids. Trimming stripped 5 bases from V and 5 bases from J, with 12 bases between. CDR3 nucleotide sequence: TGTGCCAGCAGTGGGGTTCGGGGAACTGAAGCTTTCTTT. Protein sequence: CASSGVRGTEAFF.

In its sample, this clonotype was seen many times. The CDR3 DNA reads TGTGCCAGCAGTTTAAAGAACAGGGTAAAGGGCGGCTACACCTTC. Encoded protein: CASSLKNRVKGGYTF. The chain carries TRBV28 and TRBJ1-2; D might be TRBD1 (6 bases). Germline-derived CDR1 and CDR2 are MDHEN and SYDVKM. V lost 2 bases and J 8 bases, leaving 18 bases between the germline ends. This CDR3 region has 15 residues.

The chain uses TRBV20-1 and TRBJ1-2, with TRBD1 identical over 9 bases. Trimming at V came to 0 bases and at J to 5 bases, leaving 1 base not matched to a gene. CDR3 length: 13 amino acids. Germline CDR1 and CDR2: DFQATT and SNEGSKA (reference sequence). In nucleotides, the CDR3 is TGCAGTGCTAGAGAAGGGACAGGGTATGGCTACACCTTC. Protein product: CSAREGTGYGYTF.

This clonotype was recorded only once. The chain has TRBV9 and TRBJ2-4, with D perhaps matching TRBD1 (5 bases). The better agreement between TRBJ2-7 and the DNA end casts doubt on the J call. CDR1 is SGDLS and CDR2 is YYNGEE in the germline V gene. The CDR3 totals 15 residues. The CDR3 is CASSVGQGIGYEQYF. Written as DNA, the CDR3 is TGTGCCAGCAGCGTAGGTCAGGGTATCGGGTACGAGCAGTACTTC.

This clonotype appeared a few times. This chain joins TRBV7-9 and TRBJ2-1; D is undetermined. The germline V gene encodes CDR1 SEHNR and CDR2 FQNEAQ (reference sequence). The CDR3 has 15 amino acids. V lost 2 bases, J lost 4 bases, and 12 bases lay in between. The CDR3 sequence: CASSLRPDQYNEQFF. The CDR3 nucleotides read TGTGCCAGCAGCTTAAGGCCAGACCAATACAATGAGCAGTTCTTC.

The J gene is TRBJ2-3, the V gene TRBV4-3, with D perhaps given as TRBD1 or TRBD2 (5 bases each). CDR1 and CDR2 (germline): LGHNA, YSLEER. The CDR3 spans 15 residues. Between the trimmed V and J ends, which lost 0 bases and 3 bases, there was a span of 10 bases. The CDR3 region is CASSQERWGTDTQYF. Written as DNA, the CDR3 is TGCGCCAGCAGCCAAGAAAGGTGGGGGACAGATACGCAGTATTTT.

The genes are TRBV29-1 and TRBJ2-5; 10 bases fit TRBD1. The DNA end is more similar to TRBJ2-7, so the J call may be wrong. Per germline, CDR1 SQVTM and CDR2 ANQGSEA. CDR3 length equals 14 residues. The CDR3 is CSVSPGQGVYEQYF. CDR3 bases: TGCAGCGTTTCTCCCGGACAGGGGGTCTACGAGCAGTACTTC.

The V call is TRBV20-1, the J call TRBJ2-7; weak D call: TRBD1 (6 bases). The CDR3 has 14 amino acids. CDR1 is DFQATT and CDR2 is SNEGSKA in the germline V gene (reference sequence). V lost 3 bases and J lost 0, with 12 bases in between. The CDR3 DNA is TGCAGTGCTAGGTCGGACAGACGCTCCTACGAGCAGTACTTC. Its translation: CSARSDRRSYEQYF.

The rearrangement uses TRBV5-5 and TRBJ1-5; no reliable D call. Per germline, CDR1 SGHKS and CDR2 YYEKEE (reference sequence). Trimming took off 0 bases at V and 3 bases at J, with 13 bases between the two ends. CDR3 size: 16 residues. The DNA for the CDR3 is TGTGCCAGCAGCTTGGTCCCTAGGGCCCCCAATCAGCCCCAGCATTTT. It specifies CASSLVPRAPNQPQHF.

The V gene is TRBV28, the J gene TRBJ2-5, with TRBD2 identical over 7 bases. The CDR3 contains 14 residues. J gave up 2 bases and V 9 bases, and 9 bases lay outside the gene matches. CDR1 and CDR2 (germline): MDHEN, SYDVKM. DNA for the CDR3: TGTGCCAGTACTAAGCGGGGAGTACAAGAGACCCAGTACTTC. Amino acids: CASTKRGVQETQYF.

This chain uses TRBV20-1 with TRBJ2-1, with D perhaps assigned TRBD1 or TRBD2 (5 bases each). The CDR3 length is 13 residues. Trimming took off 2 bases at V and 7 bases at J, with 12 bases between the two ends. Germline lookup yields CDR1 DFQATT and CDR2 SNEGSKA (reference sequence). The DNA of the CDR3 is TGCAGTGCTAGACACGAATGGGGGAATGAGCAGTTCTTC. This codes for CSARHEWGNEQFF.

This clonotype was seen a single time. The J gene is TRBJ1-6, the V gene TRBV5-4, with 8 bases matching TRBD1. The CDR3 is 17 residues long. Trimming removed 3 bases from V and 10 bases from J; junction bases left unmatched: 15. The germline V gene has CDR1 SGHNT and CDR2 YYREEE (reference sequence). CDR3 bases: TGTGCCAGCAGCTCCCTCCCCACGGGACAGGTCGGATCACCCCTCCACTTT. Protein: CASSSLPTGQVGSPLHF. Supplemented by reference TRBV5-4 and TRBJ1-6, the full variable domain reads ETGVTQSPTHLIKTRGQQVTLRCSSQSGHNTVSWYQQALGQGPQFIFQYYREEENGRGNFPPRFSGLQFPNYSSELNVNALELDDSALYLCASSSLPTGQVGSPLHFGNGTRLTVT.